The T cell receptor (beta chain) described here comes from a study of blood T cell repertoires in COVID-19. Data came from immunoSEQ multiplex PCR; TCRdb stores just in-frame clones and leaves some out. Of roughly 200,000 clones detected, around 88% appear once; the ten largest clones hold 1.5%. The CDR3 has 13 residues. Germline CDR1 reads GTSNPN; CDR2 reads SVGIG (reference sequence). Trimming shortened V by 3 bases and J by 7 bases, and 15 bases separated the two germline ends. V gene TRBV30 combines with J gene TRBJ1-1; D remains ambiguous. The source material was peripheral blood. This receptor was taken from a man aged 18-30 years with active or convalescent COVID-19. This CDR3 is CAWSRPPPGEAFF. The CDR3 DNA follows: TGTGCCTGGAGCCGACCCCCGCCAGGTGAAGCTTTCTTT.